Shown below are 29 T cell receptor beta chains from a single sample sequenced in a study of CD8+CD57+ T cells in acquired aplastic anemia. Genomic DNA provided the template from which TCR beta VDJ and CDR3 profiles were obtained. TCRdb processed the reads anew with MiXCR; each CDR3 protein has one entry. The table has about 180,000 distinct CDR3 sequences, 35% to 50% seen once. Sequencing used sorted CD4+, CD8+, or CD8+CD57+ T cells (not recorded which) from PBMCs. All receptors derive from a human donor in good health.

The chain recombines TRBV7-7 with TRBJ2-7; the D is unclear. This CDR3 contains 11 residues. Germline V lookup: CDR1 SSHAT, CDR2 FNYEAQ (reference sequence). Between the trimmed V and J ends, which lost 2 bases and 7 bases, there was a span of 6 bases. The CDR3, as DNA: TGTGCCAGCAGCTTATCCCCTGAGCAGTACTTC. Protein product: CASSLSPEQYF.

This clonotype appeared many times. The J gene is TRBJ2-1, the V gene TRBV20-1; D is ambiguous. Germline V CDR1 and CDR2: DFQATT, SNEGSKA (reference sequence). The ends were cut back, 0 bases at V and 3 bases at J, with 12 bases in the middle. The CDR3 runs to 15 residues. The CDR3 region is CSARDSARDYNEQFF. Written as DNA, the CDR3 is TGCAGTGCTAGAGATTCAGCTAGAGACTACAATGAGCAGTTCTTC.

The table lists this clonotype with many counts. The genes are TRBV20-1 and TRBJ1-5; a weak D match, TRBD1 (6 bases). V was clipped by 3 bases and J by 6 bases, with 12 bases between them. This CDR3 has 13 residues. Germline V CDR1 and CDR2: DFQATT, SNEGSKA (reference sequence). CDR3 DNA: TGCAGTGCTAGTCAGGGGTATACTCAGCCCCAGCATTTT. This encodes CSASQGYTQPQHF.

This clonotype was recorded at least ten times. J is TRBJ2-1 and V is TRBV5-4, with TRBD2 matching over 10 bases. V dropped 4 bases and J dropped 5; count of bases not matched to a gene: 6. The CDR3 has 15 residues. Per germline, CDR1 SGHNT and CDR2 YYREEE (reference sequence). The CDR3 DNA reads TGTGCCAGCAGCGGAGGGACTAGCGTTAACAATGAGCAGTTCTTC. Protein sequence: CASSGGTSVNNEQFF.

This clonotype was detected ten times or more. The rearrangement links TRBV29-1 to TRBJ1-1; tentatively, D is TRBD1 (6 bases). Between the trimmed V and J ends, which lost 1 base and 2 bases, there was a span of 11 bases. Germline values: CDR1 SQVTM, CDR2 ANQGSEA. The CDR3 contains 14 residues. The DNA for the CDR3 is TGCAGCGTTGAAGGGGGGGGACAAAACACTGAAGCTTTCTTT. Translation gives CSVEGGGQNTEAFF.

This clonotype was seen many times. V gene TRBV7-3 combines with J gene TRBJ2-5; D call uncertain. Deletions cut 5 bases from V and 7 bases from J, with 29 bases between. In germline, CDR1 is SGHTA, CDR2 FQGTGA. The CDR3 loop spans 18 amino acids. CDR3 amino acids: CASSQPQIWHPRRGTQYF. The CDR3 bases are TGTGCCAGCAGCCAACCCCAGATTTGGCACCCCCGTAGAGGGACCCAGTACTTC.

The chain carries TRBV30 and TRBJ2-7; no firm D call. V was clipped by 0 bases and J by 0 bases, with 9 bases between them. This CDR3 has 14 amino acids. Germline V gene data show CDR1 as GTSNPN and CDR2 as SVGIG (reference sequence). CDR3 coding DNA: TGTGCCTGGAGTGTGGACGGTAGCTCCTACGAGCAGTACTTC. Its translation is CAWSVDGSSYEQYF. The full variable domain, completed using reference TRBV30 and TRBJ2-7, is SQTIHQWPATLVQPVGSPLSLECTVEGTSNPNLYWYRQAAGRGLQLLFYSVGIGQISSEVPQNLSASRPQDRQFILSSKKLLLSDSGFYLCAWSVDGSSYEQYFGPGTRLTVT.

This clonotype was seen many times. V is TRBV5-1 and J is TRBJ1-2; D gene unclear. With 2 bases removed from V and 4 bases from J, the gap between germline ends came to 12 bases. The germline gives CDR1 SGHRS, CDR2 YFSETQ. The CDR3 sequence is 14 residues long. The CDR3 DNA reads as TGCGCCAGCAGCTTAGGTGGGCAGGCCTATGGCTACACCTTC. Translating it yields CASSLGGQAYGYTF.

The rearrangement links TRBV20-1 to TRBJ2-1; 16 bases fit TRBD2. Trimming cost V 6 bases and J 2 bases; bases outside gene matches: 10. The CDR3 runs 18 residues. Germline V CDR1 and CDR2: DFQATT, SNEGSKA (reference sequence). In DNA form, the CDR3 reads TGCAGTGCGGTACCGGGACTAGCGGGAGGGAGGGCCTACAATGAGCAGTTCTTC. As protein: CSAVPGLAGGRAYNEQFF.

This clonotype has more than one count but fewer than ten. The genes are TRBV24-1 and TRBJ2-2; 7 bases are a match to TRBD1. Germline CDR1 is KGHDR and CDR2 is SFDVKD. The CDR3 spans 15 residues. After removal of 2 bases from V and 7 bases from J, the junction contained 6 bases not matched to a gene. The CDR3 sequence: CATSDWPTGIGELFF. In DNA form, the CDR3 reads TGTGCCACCAGTGATTGGCCGACAGGGATCGGGGAGCTGTTTTTT.

This clonotype was seen ten or more times. V is TRBV7-2 and J is TRBJ2-3; 15 positions agree with TRBD2. Germline values: CDR1 SGHTA, CDR2 FQGNSA. The CDR3 length is 16 residues. V lost 5 bases to trimming and J lost 3 bases; unmatched junction nucleotides: 3. The CDR3 reads CASSRGTSGGTDTQYF. The CDR3 nucleotides read TGTGCCAGCAGCCGCGGGACTAGCGGGGGGACAGATACGCAGTATTTT.

CDR3 coding DNA: TGTGCCAGCAGTTGGACTAGGTTCACCGGGGAGCTGTTTTTT. Its translation: CASSWTRFTGELFF. This chain joins TRBV2 and TRBJ2-2, with 7 nucleotides matching TRBD2. The junction had 4 bases not matched to a gene; V was cut back by 5 bases and J by 4 bases. CDR3 size: 14 residues. Germline loops: CDR1 SNHLY, CDR2 FYNNEI. Complete variable domain (other parts from reference TRBV2 and TRBJ2-2): EPEVTQTPSHQVTQMGQEVILRCVPISNHLYFYWYRQILGQKVEFLVSFYNNEISEKSEIFDDQFSVERPDGSNFTLKIRSTKLEDSAMYFCASSWTRFTGELFFGEGSRLTVL.

This clonotype was observed many times. The chain couples TRBV4-1 to TRBJ2-5; no clear D. Trimming removed 0 bases at V and 4 bases at J, with 9 bases between. Germline V CDR1 and CDR2: MGHRA, YSYEKL. The CDR3 spans 14 residues. The CDR3 sequence is CASSQDQTRETQYF. The CDR3 bases are TGCGCCAGCAGCCAAGATCAGACTCGAGAGACCCAGTACTTC.

V usage is TRBV30 and J usage is TRBJ2-7, with 11 positions matching TRBD2. Germline CDR1 and CDR2: GTSNPN and SVGIG (reference sequence). CDR3 length equals 16 residues. V lost 3 bases to trimming and J lost 5 bases; unmatched junction nucleotides: 12. CDR3: CAWRLQGKGLADEQYF. DNA of the CDR3: TGTGCCTGGAGGCTACAGGGGAAGGGACTAGCGGACGAGCAGTACTTC.

This rearrangement joins TRBV9 to TRBJ1-1, with no clear D. V was clipped by 2 bases and J by 4 bases, with 9 bases between them. The CDR3 is 13 amino acids. CDR1 and CDR2 from the germline V gene are SGDLS and YYNGEE. CDR3: CASSVVGSTEAFF. CDR3 nucleotide sequence: TGTGCCAGCAGCGTCGTGGGGTCCACTGAAGCTTTCTTT.

The chain recombines TRBV20-1 with TRBJ2-5; D remains ambiguous. This CDR3 has 13 amino acids. The ends were cut back, 3 bases at V and 1 base at J, with 9 bases in the middle. Germline V gives CDR1 DFQATT, CDR2 SNEGSKA (reference sequence). The CDR3 DNA follows: TGCAGTGCTAGCACCACTGGCCAAGAGACCCAGTACTTC. This sequence encodes CSASTTGQETQYF.

As to this clonotype: A junction boundary mismatches the germline segment, possibly from a read error. V gene TRBV10-2 combines with J gene TRBJ1-6; 11 nucleotides align to TRBD1. CDR1 is WSHSY, CDR2 SAAADI, per germline. This CDR3 has 16 amino acids. CDR3 in amino acids: CASRFQGQGASSPLHF. DNA for the CDR3: TGTGCCAGCAGGTTTCAAGGACAGGGGGCTTCTTCACCCCTCCACTTT.

The chain uses TRBV25-1 and TRBJ2-2, with D maybe TRBD2 (5 bases). Trimming stripped 8 bases from V and 5 bases from J, with 9 bases between. Per the germline V gene, CDR1 is MGHDK and CDR2 is SYGVNS. CDR3 length: 12 residues. CDR3 sequence: CASEQRTGELFF. The DNA of the CDR3 is TGTGCCAGCGAACAGCGGACCGGGGAGCTGTTTTTT.

The V call is TRBV10-3, the J call TRBJ1-3; D is possibly TRBD1 (5 bases). CDR1 and CDR2 (germline): ENHRY, SYGVKD. This CDR3 has 15 residues. Trimming cost V 10 bases and J 0 bases, with 16 bases left between them. The CDR3 coding sequence is TGTGCCACAACGGACAAGACGGTCTCTGGAAACACCATATATTTT. It encodes CATTDKTVSGNTIYF.

This clonotype was observed many times. This chain joins TRBV7-2 and TRBJ2-6; weak D call: TRBD1 (7 bases). The ends were cut back, 5 bases at V and 4 bases at J, with 15 bases in the middle. The CDR3 has 16 residues. Germline-derived CDR1 and CDR2 are SGHTA and FQGNSA. The CDR3 bases are TGTGCCAGCAGCCTTCAGGGGGGCCCCGGGGCCAACGTCCTGACTTTC. Protein: CASSLQGGPGANVLTF. Variable domain in full (rest from reference TRBV7-2 and TRBJ2-6): GAGVSQSPSNKVTEKGKDVELRCDPISGHTALYWYRQSLGQGLEFLIYFQGNSAPDKSGLPSDRFSAERTGGSVSTLTIQRTQQEDSAVYLCASSLQGGPGANVLTFGAGSRLTVL.

This clonotype was seen ten or more times. V usage is TRBV4-2 and J usage is TRBJ2-5, with D uncertain. Trimming pared 0 bases from V and 7 bases from J, leaving 15 bases between. The germline V gene has CDR1 LGHNA and CDR2 YNFKEQ. CDR3 length equals 15 residues. For the CDR3, the DNA is TGTGCCAGCAGCCAAGACACGGATTCCTGGGGGACCCAGTACTTC. It encodes CASSQDTDSWGTQYF.

Of note for this clonotype: A much larger clone differs by one base, so this may be a read error. The chain uses TRBV5-4 and TRBJ2-2; weak D call: TRBD1 (6 bases). CDR3 length: 15 amino acids. CDR1 is SGHNT, CDR2 YYREEE, per germline (reference sequence). CDR3 amino acids: CASSYTIRDTGEPFF. CDR3 bases: TGTGCCAGCAGCTATACTATCAGGGACACCGGGGAGCCGTTTTTT.

This sequence joins TRBV19 and TRBJ2-3, with a weak D call TRBD1 (6 bases). The length of the CDR3 is 16 residues. Trimming cost V 5 bases and J 4 bases, with 19 bases left between them. The germline V gene encodes CDR1 LNHDA and CDR2 SQIVND (reference sequence). CDR3 DNA: TGTGCCAGTAGTGAGGCCGGGACATGGATGGCAGATACGCAGTATTTT. Translated: CASSEAGTWMADTQYF.

This clonotype was recorded at least ten times. The CDR3 sequence is CASLGGLAGGVSEQFF. CDR3 sequence (DNA): TGTGCCAGTCTGGGGGGACTAGCGGGAGGAGTTAGTGAGCAGTTCTTC. This sequence joins TRBV7-2 and TRBJ2-1; TRBD2 matches 15 bases. Trimming at V came to 9 bases and at J to 9 bases, leaving 12 bases not matched to a gene. CDR3 size: 16 residues. Looked up from germline, CDR1 is SGHTA and CDR2 is FQGNSA.

This clonotype was seen a handful of times. The V and J genes are TRBV6-4 and TRBJ2-2; a possible D gene is TRBD2 (5 bases). The CDR3 totals 13 residues. Germline V CDR1 and CDR2: MRHNA, SNTAGT. Trimming stripped 2 bases from V and 4 bases from J, with 5 bases between. CDR3 residues: CASSDGSTGELFF. The CDR3 bases are TGTGCCAGCAGTGACGGGAGCACCGGGGAGCTGTTTTTT.

This clonotype came up a few times. The chain joins TRBV15 to TRBJ1-2; possibly TRBD1 for D (6 bases). The CDR3 is 14 residues long. Trimming shortened V by 0 bases and J by 7 bases, and 12 bases separated the two germline ends. Germline lookup yields CDR1 LNHNV and CDR2 YYDKDF (reference sequence). The CDR3, as DNA: TGTGCCACCAGCAGAGAACAGGGAGCTCTTGGCTACACCTTC. Its protein is CATSREQGALGYTF.

This clonotype was seen at least ten times. J is TRBJ2-3 and V is TRBV20-1, with D perhaps matching TRBD2 (5 bases). Trimming left V 6 bases short and J 1 base short, with 14 bases between. Germline loops: CDR1 DFQATT, CDR2 SNEGSKA (reference sequence). This CDR3 comprises 14 residues. CDR3 residues: CSAGGLDGTDTQYF. The CDR3 region has the DNA TGCAGTGCAGGAGGCCTAGACGGCACAGATACGCAGTATTTT.

This clonotype was picked up a small number of times. CDR3 bases: TGTGCCAGCTCAAAACCGACCGCGAAGGATGGCTACACCTTC. This translates into CASSKPTAKDGYTF. V and J are TRBV18 and TRBJ1-2, with D hard to call. This CDR3 comprises 14 residues. CDR1 and CDR2 from the germline V gene are KGHSH and LQKENI. V shed 5 bases and J shed 6 bases, with 16 bases lying between them.

The chain carries TRBV27 and TRBJ1-6; D remains unclear. The V and J ends lost 6 bases and 3 bases respectively, with 9 bases between them. The length of the CDR3 is 14 residues. Germline values: CDR1 MNHEY, CDR2 SMNVEV (reference sequence). CDR3 region: CASRPQIYNSPLHF. The CDR3 DNA is TGTGCCAGCAGACCGCAAATCTATAATTCACCCCTCCACTTT.